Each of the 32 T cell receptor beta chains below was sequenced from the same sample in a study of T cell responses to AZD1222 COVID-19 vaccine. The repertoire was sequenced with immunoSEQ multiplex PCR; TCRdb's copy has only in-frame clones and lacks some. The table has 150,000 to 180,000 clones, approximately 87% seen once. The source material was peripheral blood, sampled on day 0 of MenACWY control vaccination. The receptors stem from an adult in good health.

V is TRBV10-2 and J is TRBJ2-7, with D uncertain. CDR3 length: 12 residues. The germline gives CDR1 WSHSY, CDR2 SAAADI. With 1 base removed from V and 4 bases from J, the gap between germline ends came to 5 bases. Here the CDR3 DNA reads TGCGCCAGCAGTGAGTGGGGTTACGAGCAGTACGTC. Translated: CASSEWGYEQYV.

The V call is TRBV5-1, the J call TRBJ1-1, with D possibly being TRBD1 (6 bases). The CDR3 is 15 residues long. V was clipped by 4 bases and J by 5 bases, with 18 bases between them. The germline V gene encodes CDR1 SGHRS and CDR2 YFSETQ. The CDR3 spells CASSPGSGAWTEAFF. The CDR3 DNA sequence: TGCGCCAGCAGCCCCGGATCGGGGGCTTGGACTGAAGCTTTCTTT.

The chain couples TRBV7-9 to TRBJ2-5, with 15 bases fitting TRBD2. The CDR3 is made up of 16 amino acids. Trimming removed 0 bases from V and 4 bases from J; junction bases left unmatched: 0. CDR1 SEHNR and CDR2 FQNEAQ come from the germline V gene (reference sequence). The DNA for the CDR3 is TGTGCCAGCAGCTTAGCGGGACTAGCGGGAGGAGAGACCCAGTACTTC. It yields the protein CASSLAGLAGGETQYF.

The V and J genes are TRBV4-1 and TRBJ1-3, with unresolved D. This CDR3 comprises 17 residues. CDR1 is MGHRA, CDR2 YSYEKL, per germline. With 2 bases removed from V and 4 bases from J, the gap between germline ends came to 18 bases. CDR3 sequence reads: CASSQLVKGSKGNTIYF. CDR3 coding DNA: TGCGCCAGCAGCCAACTCGTGAAGGGTTCGAAAGGAAACACCATATATTTT.

DNA of the CDR3: TGTGCCAGCAGCACATATAGCGGAGGCCTTTCCTACAATGAGCAGTTCTTC. Translating gives CASSTYSGGLSYNEQFF. The V call is TRBV9, the J call TRBJ2-1, with D perhaps matching TRBD2 (6 bases). The CDR3 is 17 amino acids. CDR1 SGDLS and CDR2 YYNGEE come from the germline V gene. V was shortened by 4 bases and J by 1 base, with 18 bases between the two germline ends.

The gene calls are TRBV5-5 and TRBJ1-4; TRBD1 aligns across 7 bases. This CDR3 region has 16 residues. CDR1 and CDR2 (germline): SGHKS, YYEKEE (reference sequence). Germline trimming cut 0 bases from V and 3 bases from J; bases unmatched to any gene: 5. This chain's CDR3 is CASSLARQGANEKLFF. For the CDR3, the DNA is TGTGCCAGCAGCTTGGCCCGGCAGGGGGCTAATGAAAAACTGTTTTTT.

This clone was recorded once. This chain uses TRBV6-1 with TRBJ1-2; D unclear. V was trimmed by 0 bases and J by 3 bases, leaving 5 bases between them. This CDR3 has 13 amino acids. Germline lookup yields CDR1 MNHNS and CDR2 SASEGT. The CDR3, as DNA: TGTGCCAGCAGTGAAGCACGAGACTATGGCTACACCTTC. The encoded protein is CASSEARDYGYTF.

The CDR3 nucleotides read TGTGCCAGCAGCTTGGGCGACAGGCCCTACGAGCAGTACGTC. It translates to CASSLGDRPYEQYV. The V gene is TRBV5-6, the J gene TRBJ2-7, with D perhaps TRBD1 (6 bases). Trimming removed 0 bases from V and 2 bases from J, with 9 bases in between. The CDR3 length is 14 residues. Germline assignment: CDR1 SGHDT and CDR2 YYEEEE.

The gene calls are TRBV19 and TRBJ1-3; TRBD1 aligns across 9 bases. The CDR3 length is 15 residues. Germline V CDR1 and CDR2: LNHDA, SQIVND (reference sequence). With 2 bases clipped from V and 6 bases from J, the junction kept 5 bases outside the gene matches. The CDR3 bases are TGTGCCAGTAGTATATGGACAGGGGAAGAAAACACCATATATTTT. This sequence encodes CASSIWTGEENTIYF.

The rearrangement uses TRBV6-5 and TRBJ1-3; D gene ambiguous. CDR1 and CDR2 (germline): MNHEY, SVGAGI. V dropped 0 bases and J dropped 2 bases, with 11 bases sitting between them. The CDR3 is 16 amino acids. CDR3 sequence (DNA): TGTGCCAGCAGTTACTCGACTCGGGTAACTGGAAACACCATATATTTT. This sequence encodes CASSYSTRVTGNTIYF.

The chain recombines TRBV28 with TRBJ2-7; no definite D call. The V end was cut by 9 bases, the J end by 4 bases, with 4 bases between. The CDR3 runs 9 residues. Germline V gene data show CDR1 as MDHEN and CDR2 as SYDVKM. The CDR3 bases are TGTGCCAGGGCGTACGAGCAGTACGTC. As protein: CARAYEQYV.

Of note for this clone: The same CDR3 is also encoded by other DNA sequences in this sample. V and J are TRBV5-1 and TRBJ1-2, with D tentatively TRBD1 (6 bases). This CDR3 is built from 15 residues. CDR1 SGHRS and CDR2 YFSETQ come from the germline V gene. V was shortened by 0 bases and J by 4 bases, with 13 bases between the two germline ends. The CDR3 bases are TGCGCCAGCAGCTTGGAGGGCAGGGGAAGCTATGGCTACACCTTC. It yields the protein CASSLEGRGSYGYTF.

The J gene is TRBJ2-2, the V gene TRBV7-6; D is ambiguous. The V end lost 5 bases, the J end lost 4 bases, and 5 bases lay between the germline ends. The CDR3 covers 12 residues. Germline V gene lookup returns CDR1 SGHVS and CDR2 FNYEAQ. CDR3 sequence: CASSMVTGELFF. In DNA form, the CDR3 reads TGTGCCAGCAGCATGGTCACCGGGGAGCTGTTTTTT.

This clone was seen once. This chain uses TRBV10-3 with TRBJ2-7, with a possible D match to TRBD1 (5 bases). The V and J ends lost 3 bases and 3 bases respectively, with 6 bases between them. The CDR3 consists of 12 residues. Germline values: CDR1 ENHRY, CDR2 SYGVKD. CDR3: CAISETGYEQYV. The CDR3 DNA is TGTGCCATCAGTGAAACAGGCTACGAGCAGTACGTC.

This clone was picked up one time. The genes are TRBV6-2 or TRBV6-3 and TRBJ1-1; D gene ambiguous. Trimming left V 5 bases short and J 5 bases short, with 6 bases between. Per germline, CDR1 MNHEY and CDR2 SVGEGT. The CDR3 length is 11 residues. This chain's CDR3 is CASSQGTEAFF. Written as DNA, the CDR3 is TGTGCCAGCAGTCAAGGGACTGAAGCTTTCTTT.

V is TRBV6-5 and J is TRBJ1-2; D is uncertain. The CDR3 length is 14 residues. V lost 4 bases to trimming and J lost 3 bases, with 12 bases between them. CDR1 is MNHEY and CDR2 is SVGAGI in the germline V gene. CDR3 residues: CASSSRSKHYGYTF. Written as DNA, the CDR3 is TGTGCCAGCAGTTCCCGATCGAAACACTATGGCTACACCTTC.

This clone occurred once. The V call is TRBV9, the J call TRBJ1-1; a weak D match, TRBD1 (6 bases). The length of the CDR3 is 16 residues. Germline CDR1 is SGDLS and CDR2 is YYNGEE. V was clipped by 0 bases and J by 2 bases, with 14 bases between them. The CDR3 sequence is CASSVERGPGNTEAFF. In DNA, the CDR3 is TGTGCCAGCAGCGTAGAGCGGGGGCCAGGAAACACTGAAGCTTTCTTT.

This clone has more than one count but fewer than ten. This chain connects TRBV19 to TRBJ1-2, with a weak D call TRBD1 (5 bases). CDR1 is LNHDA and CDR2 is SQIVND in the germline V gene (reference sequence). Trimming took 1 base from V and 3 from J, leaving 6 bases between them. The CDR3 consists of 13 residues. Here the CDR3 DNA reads TGTGCCAGTAGTATAGGGGACTACTATGGCTACACCTTC. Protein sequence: CASSIGDYYGYTF.

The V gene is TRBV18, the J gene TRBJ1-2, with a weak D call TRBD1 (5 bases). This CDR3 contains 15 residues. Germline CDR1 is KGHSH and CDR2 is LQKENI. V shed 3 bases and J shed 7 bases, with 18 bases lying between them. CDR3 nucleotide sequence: TGTGCCAGCTCACCCCAGGGCCCTGCCTTAGGTGGCTACACCTTC. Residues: CASSPQGPALGGYTF.

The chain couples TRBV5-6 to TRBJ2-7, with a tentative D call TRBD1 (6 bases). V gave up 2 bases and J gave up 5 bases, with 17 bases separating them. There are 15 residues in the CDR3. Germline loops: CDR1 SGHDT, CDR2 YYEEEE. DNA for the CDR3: TGTGCCAGCAGCTTTCTTCAGGGGCGGAAGAACGAGCAGTACTTC. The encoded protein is CASSFLQGRKNEQYF.

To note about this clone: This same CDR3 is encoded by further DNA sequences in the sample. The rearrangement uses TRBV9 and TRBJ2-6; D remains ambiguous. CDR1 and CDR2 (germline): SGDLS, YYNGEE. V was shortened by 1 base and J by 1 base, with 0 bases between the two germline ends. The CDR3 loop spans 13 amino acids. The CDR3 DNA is TGTGCCAGCAGCGTATCTGGGGCCAACGTCCTGACTTTC. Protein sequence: CASSVSGANVLTF.

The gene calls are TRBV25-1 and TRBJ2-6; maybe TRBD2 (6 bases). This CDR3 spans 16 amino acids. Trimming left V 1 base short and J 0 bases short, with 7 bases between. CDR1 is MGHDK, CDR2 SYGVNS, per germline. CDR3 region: CASSEWRDSGANVLTF. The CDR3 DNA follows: TGTGCCAGCAGTGAATGGAGGGACTCTGGGGCCAACGTCCTGACTTTC. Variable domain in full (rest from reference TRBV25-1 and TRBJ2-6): EADIYQTPRYLVIGTGKKITLECSQTMGHDKMYWYQQDPGMELHLIHYSYGVNSTEKGDLSSESTVSRIRTEHFPLTLESARPSHTSQYLCASSEWRDSGANVLTFGAGSRLTVL.

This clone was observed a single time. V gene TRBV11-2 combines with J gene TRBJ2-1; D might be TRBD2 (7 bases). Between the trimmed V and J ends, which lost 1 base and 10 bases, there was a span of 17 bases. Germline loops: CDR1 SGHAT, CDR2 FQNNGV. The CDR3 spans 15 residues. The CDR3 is CASSLAGGRQEEQFF. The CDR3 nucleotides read TGTGCCAGCAGCTTAGCCGGGGGGCGACAGGAGGAGCAGTTCTTC. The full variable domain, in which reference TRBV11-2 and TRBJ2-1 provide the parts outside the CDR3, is EAGVAQSPRYKIIEKRQSVAFWCNPISGHATLYWYQQILGQGPKLLIQFQNNGVVDDSQLPKDRFSAERLKGVDSTLKIQPAKLEDSAVYLCASSLAGGRQEEQFFGPGTRLTVL.

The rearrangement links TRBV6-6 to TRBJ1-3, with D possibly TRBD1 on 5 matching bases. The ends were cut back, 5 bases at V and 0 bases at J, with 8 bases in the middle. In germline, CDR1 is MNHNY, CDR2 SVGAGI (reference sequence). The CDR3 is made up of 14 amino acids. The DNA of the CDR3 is TGTGCCAGCAGTGGGACGGACTCTGGAAACACCATATATTTT. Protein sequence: CASSGTDSGNTIYF.

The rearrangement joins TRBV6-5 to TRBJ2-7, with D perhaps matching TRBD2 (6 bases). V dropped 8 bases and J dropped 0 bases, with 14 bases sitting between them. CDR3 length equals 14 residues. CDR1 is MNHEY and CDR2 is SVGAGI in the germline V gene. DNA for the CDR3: TGTGCCAGCGCCCATGTAGCGGCCTCCTACGAGCAGTACTTC. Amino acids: CASAHVAASYEQYF.

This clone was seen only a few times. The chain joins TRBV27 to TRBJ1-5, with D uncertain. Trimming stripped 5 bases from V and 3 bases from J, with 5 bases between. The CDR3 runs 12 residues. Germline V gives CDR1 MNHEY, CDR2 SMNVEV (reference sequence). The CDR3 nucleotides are TGTGCCAGCAGTGAATACAATCAGCCCCAGCATTTT. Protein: CASSEYNQPQHF.

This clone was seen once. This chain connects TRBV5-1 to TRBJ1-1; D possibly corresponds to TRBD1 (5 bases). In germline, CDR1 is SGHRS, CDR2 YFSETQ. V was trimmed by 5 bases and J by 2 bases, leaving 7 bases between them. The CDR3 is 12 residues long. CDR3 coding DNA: TGCGCCAGCAGTTGGGACAACACTGAAGCTTTCTTT. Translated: CASSWDNTEAFF.

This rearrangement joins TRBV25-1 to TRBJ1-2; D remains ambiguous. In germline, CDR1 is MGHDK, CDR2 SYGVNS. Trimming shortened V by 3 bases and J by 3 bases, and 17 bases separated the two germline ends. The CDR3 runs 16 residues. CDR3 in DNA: TGTGCCAGCAGTGATATTATAAGAGACACCCACTATGGCTACACCTTC. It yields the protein CASSDIIRDTHYGYTF.

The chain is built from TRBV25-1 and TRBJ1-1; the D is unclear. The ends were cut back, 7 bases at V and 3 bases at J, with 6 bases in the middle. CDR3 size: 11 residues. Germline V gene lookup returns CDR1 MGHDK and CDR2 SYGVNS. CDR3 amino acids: CASMGYTEAFF. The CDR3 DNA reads TGTGCCAGCATGGGGTACACTGAAGCTTTCTTT.

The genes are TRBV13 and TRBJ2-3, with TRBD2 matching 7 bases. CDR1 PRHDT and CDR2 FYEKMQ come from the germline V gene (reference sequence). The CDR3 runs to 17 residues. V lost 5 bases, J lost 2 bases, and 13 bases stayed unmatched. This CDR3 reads CASSPWLAEIVTDTQYF. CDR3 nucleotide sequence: TGTGCCAGCAGCCCTTGGCTAGCGGAGATTGTCACAGATACGCAGTATTTT.

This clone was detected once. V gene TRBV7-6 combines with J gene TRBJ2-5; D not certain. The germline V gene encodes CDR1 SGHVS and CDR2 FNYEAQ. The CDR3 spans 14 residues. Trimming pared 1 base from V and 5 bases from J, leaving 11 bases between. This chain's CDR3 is CASSLESGPETQYF. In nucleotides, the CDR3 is TGTGCCAGCAGCTTAGAGTCGGGTCCCGAGACCCAGTACTTC.

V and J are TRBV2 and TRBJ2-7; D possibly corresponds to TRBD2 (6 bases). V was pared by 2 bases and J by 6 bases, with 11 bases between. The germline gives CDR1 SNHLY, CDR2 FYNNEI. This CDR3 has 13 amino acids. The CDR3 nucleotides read TGTGCCAGCAGTGAAACGGGGAGGAGCGAGCAGTACGTC. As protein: CASSETGRSEQYV.